Below, one T cell receptor beta chain is given with its context. Its antigen is not known. Germline V CDR1 and CDR2: LGHNA, YNFKEQ. The CDR3 sequence is 12 residues long. PCR amplification relied on 60 Vbeta primers (plus 13 Jbeta primers). Profiling relied on immunoSEQ multiplex PCR, and the TCRdb table lists in-frame clones only, not all of them. The sample comprises approximately 150,000 clones, around 90% of which are singletons, and about 0.85% rests with the top ten. The data belong to a study of cytomegalovirus exposure and HLA in healthy donors. General study points: Cytomegalovirus-associated status was assigned to roughly 160 TCR beta chains.

Sequencing used PBMCs. This chain joins TRBV4-2 and TRBJ2-5, with no clear D. TRBJ2-7 matches the DNA end more closely, so the J call is doubtful. This clonotype was sampled from a woman in her 30s in good health and CMV-seronegative. Here the CDR3 reads CASSQGGYEQYF. In DNA, the CDR3 is TGTGCCAGCAGCCAAGGGGGCTACGAGCAGTACTTC.